This TCR beta chain was captured in a study of blood T cell repertoires in COVID-19. Assay used: immunoSEQ multiplex PCR; TCRdb lists only in-frame clones, some missing. This sample has about 210,000 clones, with roughly 85% found just once. V was cut by 2 bases and J by 5 bases, with 19 bases left in between. Germline V gene sequence: CDR1 SEHNR, CDR2 FQNEAQ (reference sequence). This CDR3 is 16 amino acids long. The sequence derives from a man in his fifties or sixties with COVID-19, enrolled during active disease. The gene calls are TRBV7-9 and TRBJ2-7, with D tentatively TRBD2 (5 bases). Sequences were obtained from peripheral blood. CDR3 protein: CASSLIEEGGIHEQYF. CDR3 nucleotide sequence: TGTGCCAGCAGCTTAATTGAAGAGGGTGGGATTCACGAGCAGTACTTC.